The 24 T cell receptor beta chains reported below all come from one sample, sequenced in a study of blood T cell repertoires in COVID-19. Assay: immunoSEQ multiplex PCR; the TCRdb copy retains only in-frame clones and omits some. The table has about 480,000 clones, 70% to 90% seen once; the top ten hold approximately 2%. Sequenced sample: PBMCs or T cells enriched from blood (not recorded which). These receptors all stem from a woman aged 18-29 years with acute COVID-19.

The J gene is TRBJ1-4, the V gene TRBV5-6; D might be TRBD1 (5 bases). Germline V gene sequence: CDR1 SGHDT, CDR2 YYEEEE. V shed 0 bases and J shed 10 bases, with 19 bases lying between them. CDR3 length equals 16 residues. This CDR3 is CASSLDPRGAGGKLFF. DNA of the CDR3: TGTGCCAGCAGCTTGGATCCCCGCGGGGCCGGAGGAAAACTGTTTTTT.

The genes are TRBV28 and TRBJ2-1, with a weak D call TRBD2 (6 bases). V was clipped by 4 bases and J by 1 base, with 17 bases between them. Germline values: CDR1 MDHEN, CDR2 SYDVKM. CDR3 length: 17 residues. The CDR3 nucleotides read TGTGCCAGCAGTTCCTACTCCGGGAGTCCTTCCTACAATGAGCAGTTCTTC. The encoded protein is CASSSYSGSPSYNEQFF.

This clone appeared a single time. This rearrangement joins TRBV28 to TRBJ1-4, with a possible D match to TRBD1 (6 bases). The CDR3 sequence is 15 residues long. Trimming shortened V by 4 bases and J by 0 bases, and 9 bases separated the two germline ends. The germline CDR1 and CDR2 sequences are MDHEN and SYDVKM. The CDR3 protein is CASSSEGATNEKLFF. The CDR3 DNA reads as TGTGCCAGCAGTTCCGAGGGGGCAACTAATGAAAAACTGTTTTTT.

The V and J genes are TRBV30 and TRBJ1-2; a weak D match, TRBD1 (6 bases). V lost 1 base to trimming and J lost 5 bases, with 14 bases between them. CDR3 length equals 14 residues. Germline values: CDR1 GTSNPN, CDR2 SVGIG (reference sequence). CDR3 sequence reads: CAWSGSRGRYGYTF. In DNA form, the CDR3 reads TGTGCCTGGAGTGGCTCCAGGGGCAGATATGGCTACACCTTC. Full variable domain (outside the CDR3, taken from reference TRBV30 and TRBJ1-2): SQTIHQWPATLVQPVGSPLSLECTVEGTSNPNLYWYRQAAGRGLQLLFYSVGIGQISSEVPQNLSASRPQDRQFILSSKKLLLSDSGFYLCAWSGSRGRYGYTFGSGTRLTVV.

The chain carries TRBV30 and TRBJ1-4, with a possible D match to TRBD1 (6 bases). The ends were cut back, 1 base at V and 8 bases at J, with 14 bases in the middle. Germline values: CDR1 GTSNPN, CDR2 SVGIG (reference sequence). The CDR3 is made up of 14 amino acids. CDR3 bases: TGTGCCTGGAGTGGGGGGCAGGGCAAGGAAAAACTGTTTTTT. Translation: CAWSGGQGKEKLFF.

The chain employs TRBV2 and TRBJ2-1, with 10 positions matching TRBD1. CDR3 length equals 16 residues. J lost 9 bases, V lost 1 base, and 9 bases had no gene match. Germline assignment: CDR1 SNHLY and CDR2 FYNNEI. The CDR3 DNA is TGTGCCAGCAGTGAAGGTTTCGGGACAGGGGCGATTGAGCAGTTCTTC. Protein sequence: CASSEGFGTGAIEQFF.

The count of this clone is one. The J gene is TRBJ2-7, the V gene TRBV5-5, with TRBD1 identical over 8 bases. This CDR3 contains 14 residues. Germline values: CDR1 SGHKS, CDR2 YYEKEE (reference sequence). J lost 3 bases, V lost 5 bases, and 7 bases had no gene match. CDR3 DNA: TGTGCCAGCAGACTGACAGGGGAAATCTACGAGCAGTACTTC. Its translation: CASRLTGEIYEQYF.

The DNA of the CDR3 is TGTGCCTGGAGTGTACGGGGAGGAACTGAAGCTTTCTTT. Encoded protein: CAWSVRGGTEAFF. This chain links TRBV30 with TRBJ1-1; D remains ambiguous. The V gene lost 0 bases and the J gene lost 5 bases, with 10 bases spanning the gap. The germline V gene has CDR1 GTSNPN and CDR2 SVGIG (reference sequence). The CDR3 loop spans 13 amino acids.

This chain links TRBV6-5 with TRBJ1-5; possible D gene TRBD1, 6 bases. The CDR3 length is 14 residues. CDR1 is MNHEY and CDR2 is SVGAGI in the germline V gene. The V end was cut by 0 bases, the J end by 6 bases, with 9 bases between. This CDR3 is CASSYSGAIQPQHF. The CDR3, as DNA: TGTGCCAGCAGTTACTCGGGGGCCATTCAGCCCCAGCATTTT.

Points on this clone: Mismatch with germline at one junction end may stem from a read error. For the CDR3, the DNA is TGTGCCAGCAGTTTAGCTACCGGGACAGGGGCAACTAATGAAAAACTGTTTTTT. This sequence encodes CASSLATGTGATNEKLFF. The rearrangement joins TRBV7-9 to TRBJ1-4, with 10 bases aligning to TRBD1. Per the germline V gene, CDR1 is SEHNR and CDR2 is FQNEAQ (reference sequence). CDR3 size: 18 residues.

This clone was recorded only once. This chain links TRBV29-1 with TRBJ2-1; a weak D match, TRBD2 (5 bases). The V end was cut by 3 bases, the J end by 6 bases, with 21 bases between. The CDR3 has 16 amino acids. CDR1 SQVTM and CDR2 ANQGSEA come from the germline V gene. DNA of the CDR3: TGCAGCGTTGAGGAAGCGGAGGTGGCTACAGTCAATGAGCAGTTCTTC. This encodes CSVEEAEVATVNEQFF.

This chain connects TRBV3-1 (or the pseudogene TRBV3-2) to TRBJ1-6, with 7 bases lining up with TRBD1. Germline CDR1 LGHDT, CDR2 YNNKEL (reference sequence). The CDR3 is 15 residues long. Germline trimming cut 3 bases from V and 6 bases from J; bases unmatched to any gene: 5. The CDR3 is CASSQSRDSNSPLHF. Written as DNA, the CDR3 is TGTGCCAGCAGCCAGTCCCGGGACAGTAATTCACCCCTCCACTTT.

The rearrangement uses TRBV29-1 and TRBJ1-1; 7 bases align to TRBD1. The germline V gene encodes CDR1 SQVTM and CDR2 ANQGSEA. The V gene end was trimmed by 4 bases and the J gene end by 5 bases; junction bases not matched to a gene: 7. The CDR3 extends over 13 amino acids. The CDR3 region is CSVARGRRTEAFF. CDR3 DNA sequence: TGCAGCGTTGCAAGGGGGCGAAGGACTGAAGCTTTCTTT.

The gene calls are TRBV6-1 and TRBJ1-6; D may be TRBD1 (5 bases). V lost 3 bases and J lost 5, with 8 bases in between. There are 14 residues in the CDR3. Per the germline V gene, CDR1 is MNHNS and CDR2 is SASEGT. The chain's CDR3 is CASSEAQDNSPLHF. CDR3 in DNA: TGTGCCAGCAGTGAGGCACAGGATAATTCACCCCTCCACTTT.

This chain links TRBV5-4 with TRBJ2-5; 7 bases line up with TRBD1. The CDR3 is made up of 15 amino acids. V dropped 1 base and J dropped 0; count of bases not matched to a gene: 3. Germline assignment: CDR1 SGHNT and CDR2 YYREEE (reference sequence). In DNA form, the CDR3 reads TGTGCCAGCAGCTTGAGGGACAGTAACCAAGAGACCCAGTACTTC. This encodes CASSLRDSNQETQYF. Drawing the rest from reference TRBV5-4 and TRBJ2-5, the complete variable domain is ETGVTQSPTHLIKTRGQQVTLRCSSQSGHNTVSWYQQALGQGPQFIFQYYREEENGRGNFPPRFSGLQFPNYSSELNVNALELDDSALYLCASSLRDSNQETQYFGPGTRLLVL.

V is TRBV6-1 and J is TRBJ1-1; D is unresolved. Germline loops: CDR1 MNHNS, CDR2 SASEGT. The V and J ends lost 1 base and 4 bases respectively, with 7 bases between them. The CDR3 loop spans 13 amino acids. DNA for the CDR3: TGTGCCAGCAGTGAAGAGTTGGCCACTGAAGCTTTCTTT. It encodes CASSEELATEAFF.

Of note for this clone: A much larger clone lies one base from this, so it may be a read error. This chain joins TRBV9 and TRBJ1-2, with D perhaps TRBD1 (5 bases). The CDR3 length is 14 residues. V lost 4 bases to trimming and J lost 2 bases, with 12 bases between them. The germline CDR1 and CDR2 sequences are SGDLS and YYNGEE. For the CDR3, the DNA is TGTGCCAGCAGCCCCGGGGGGGAGAACTATGGCTACACCTTC. Amino acid sequence: CASSPGGENYGYTF.

This clone was seen a single time. This chain links TRBV7-9 with TRBJ2-3; 11 bases are a match to TRBD2. CDR3 length: 16 amino acids. CDR1 and CDR2 from the germline V gene are SEHNR and FQNEAQ (reference sequence). The trim removed 4 bases at V and 5 bases at J, leaving 8 bases unmatched. The CDR3 DNA is TGTGCCAGCAGCTCCGGCCCGGGACTAGCGGAAGATACGCAGTATTTT. Translation: CASSSGPGLAEDTQYF.

This clone was counted a single time. The chain recombines TRBV27 with TRBJ1-6; D remains ambiguous. The CDR3 sequence is 12 residues long. The germline V and J ends were trimmed by 2 bases and 7 bases, with 3 bases remaining between them. Per the germline V gene, CDR1 is MNHEY and CDR2 is SMNVEV (reference sequence). DNA for the CDR3: TGTGCCAGCAGTTTAGTAAATTCACCCCTCCACTTT. This encodes CASSLVNSPLHF.

The chain's CDR3 is CASRGLARIQETQYF. In nucleotides, the CDR3 is TGTGCCAGCAGGGGACTCGCCCGGATACAAGAGACCCAGTACTTC. The V call is TRBV3-1 (or the pseudogene TRBV3-2), the J call TRBJ2-5; tentative D call: TRBD2 (6 bases). The ends were cut back, 6 bases at V and 2 bases at J, with 16 bases in the middle. CDR3 length: 15 residues. Per germline, CDR1 LGHDT and CDR2 YNNKEL (reference sequence).

The V and J genes are TRBV6-2 or TRBV6-3 and TRBJ1-6, with 7 positions matching TRBD1. Germline V gene data show CDR1 as MNHEY and CDR2 as SVGEGT. The CDR3 sequence is 14 residues long. V was clipped by 4 bases and J by 10 bases; unmatched bases: 7. The CDR3 DNA reads TGTGCCAGCAGTTCGGGACAGATTAGCTCACCCCTCCACTTT. It translates to CASSSGQISSPLHF.

The CDR3 sequence: CASSSTHNTGELFF. CDR3 DNA: TGCGCCAGCAGCTCAACTCACAACACCGGGGAGCTGTTTTTT. This chain joins TRBV4-1 and TRBJ2-2; D is ambiguous. The CDR3 contains 14 residues. V lost 5 bases, J lost 2 bases, and 9 bases lay in between. The germline V gene encodes CDR1 MGHRA and CDR2 YSYEKL.

The chain joins TRBV5-1 to TRBJ1-1; TRBD1 is a possible D gene (6 bases). From germline, CDR1 is SGHRS and CDR2 YFSETQ. The CDR3 runs 13 residues. Trimming removed 3 bases from V and 4 bases from J, with 10 bases in between. The CDR3 protein is CASSYVGGTEAFF. Here the CDR3 DNA reads TGCGCCAGCAGCTACGTAGGGGGCACTGAAGCTTTCTTT.

This clone was recorded once. The chain carries TRBV5-1 and TRBJ1-1; D is unresolved. V gave up 0 bases and J gave up 1 base, with 7 bases separating them. Germline V gene lookup returns CDR1 SGHRS and CDR2 YFSETQ. The CDR3 is made up of 14 amino acids. The CDR3 nucleotides are TGCGCCAGCAGCTTGGGGGCGGGGAACACTGAAGCTTTCTTT. It codes for CASSLGAGNTEAFF. Full variable domain (remainder filled in from reference TRBV5-1 and TRBJ1-1): KAGVTQTPRYLIKTRGQQVTLSCSPISGHRSVSWYQQTPGQGLQFLFEYFSETQRNKGNFPGRFSGRQFSNSRSEMNVSTLELGDSALYLCASSLGAGNTEAFFGQGTRLTVV.